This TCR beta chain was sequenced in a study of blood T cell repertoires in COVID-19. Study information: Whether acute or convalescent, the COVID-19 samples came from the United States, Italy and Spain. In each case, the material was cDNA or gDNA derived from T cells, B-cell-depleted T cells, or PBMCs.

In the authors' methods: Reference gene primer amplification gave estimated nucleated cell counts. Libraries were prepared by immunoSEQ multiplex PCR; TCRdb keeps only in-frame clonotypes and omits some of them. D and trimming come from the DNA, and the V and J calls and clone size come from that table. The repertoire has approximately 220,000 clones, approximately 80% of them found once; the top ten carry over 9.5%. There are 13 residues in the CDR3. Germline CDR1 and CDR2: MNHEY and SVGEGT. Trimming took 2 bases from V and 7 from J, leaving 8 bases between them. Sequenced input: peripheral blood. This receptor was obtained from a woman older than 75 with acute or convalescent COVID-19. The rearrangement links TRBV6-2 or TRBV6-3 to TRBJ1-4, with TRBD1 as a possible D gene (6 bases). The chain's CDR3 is CASSYTTGEKLFF. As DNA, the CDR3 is TGTGCCAGCAGTTACACGACAGGTGAAAAACTGTTTTTT.